This TCR beta chain is from a study of T-cell reconstitution after alpha-beta-depleted transplantation in children. Study-wide findings and caveats: Reported findings indicate that, about two months after transplant, alpha-beta T cells came from several hundred expanded clones, which were derived from non-depleted graft cells. T-cell numbers and diversity one year post-transplant derived largely from freshly generated T cells.

This clonotype was observed a handful of times. The antigen is not known. Preparation of the TCRbeta library involved a method that used unique molecular identifiers. TCRdb re-derived calls from the PCR reads in MiXCR, one entry per CDR3 protein. The data show about 830,000 distinct CDR3 sequences, with under 20% seen just once and about 4.6% held by the top ten. The J segment lost 0 bases and the V segment lost 3 bases, leaving 6 bases of the junction unmatched. CDR3 length equals 16 residues. Germline CDR1 and CDR2: SGHRS and YFSETQ. The sample in question was PBMCs, mostly from graft donor cells, obtained 360 days after TCRalphabeta/CD19-depleted stem cell transplant. The V call is TRBV5-1, the J call TRBJ2-1, with 7 bases that match TRBD2. This clonotype was sampled from a male patient aged 10 to 17 who had a stem cell transplant for acute lymphoblastic leukemia, so the T cells may come from the graft donor. This chain's CDR3 is CASSYLAVSSYNEQFF. The CDR3 coding sequence is TGCGCCAGCAGCTACCTAGCGGTGAGCTCCTACAATGAGCAGTTCTTC.